This TCR beta chain was profiled in a study of blood T cell repertoires in COVID-19. V shed 8 bases and J shed 3 bases, with 10 bases lying between them. There are 12 residues in the CDR3. Germline V gene sequence: CDR1 MNHEY, CDR2 SMNVEV (reference sequence). Followed over time, Seattle patients had been enrolled while infection was active. Here immunoSEQ multiplex PCR was the method, and the copy in TCRdb shows in-frame clones only, minus some. The top ten hold about 8% of the sample, which has about 480,000 clones, roughly nine tenths seen once. The sequence was obtained from a woman in her forties or fifties with COVID-19, enrolled during active disease. Sequences were obtained from peripheral blood. The rearrangement uses TRBV27 and TRBJ1-1, with D uncertain. CDR3 nucleotide sequence: TGTGCCAGCCGGGAAGGAGACACTGAAGCTTTCTTT. Translation: CASREGDTEAFF.